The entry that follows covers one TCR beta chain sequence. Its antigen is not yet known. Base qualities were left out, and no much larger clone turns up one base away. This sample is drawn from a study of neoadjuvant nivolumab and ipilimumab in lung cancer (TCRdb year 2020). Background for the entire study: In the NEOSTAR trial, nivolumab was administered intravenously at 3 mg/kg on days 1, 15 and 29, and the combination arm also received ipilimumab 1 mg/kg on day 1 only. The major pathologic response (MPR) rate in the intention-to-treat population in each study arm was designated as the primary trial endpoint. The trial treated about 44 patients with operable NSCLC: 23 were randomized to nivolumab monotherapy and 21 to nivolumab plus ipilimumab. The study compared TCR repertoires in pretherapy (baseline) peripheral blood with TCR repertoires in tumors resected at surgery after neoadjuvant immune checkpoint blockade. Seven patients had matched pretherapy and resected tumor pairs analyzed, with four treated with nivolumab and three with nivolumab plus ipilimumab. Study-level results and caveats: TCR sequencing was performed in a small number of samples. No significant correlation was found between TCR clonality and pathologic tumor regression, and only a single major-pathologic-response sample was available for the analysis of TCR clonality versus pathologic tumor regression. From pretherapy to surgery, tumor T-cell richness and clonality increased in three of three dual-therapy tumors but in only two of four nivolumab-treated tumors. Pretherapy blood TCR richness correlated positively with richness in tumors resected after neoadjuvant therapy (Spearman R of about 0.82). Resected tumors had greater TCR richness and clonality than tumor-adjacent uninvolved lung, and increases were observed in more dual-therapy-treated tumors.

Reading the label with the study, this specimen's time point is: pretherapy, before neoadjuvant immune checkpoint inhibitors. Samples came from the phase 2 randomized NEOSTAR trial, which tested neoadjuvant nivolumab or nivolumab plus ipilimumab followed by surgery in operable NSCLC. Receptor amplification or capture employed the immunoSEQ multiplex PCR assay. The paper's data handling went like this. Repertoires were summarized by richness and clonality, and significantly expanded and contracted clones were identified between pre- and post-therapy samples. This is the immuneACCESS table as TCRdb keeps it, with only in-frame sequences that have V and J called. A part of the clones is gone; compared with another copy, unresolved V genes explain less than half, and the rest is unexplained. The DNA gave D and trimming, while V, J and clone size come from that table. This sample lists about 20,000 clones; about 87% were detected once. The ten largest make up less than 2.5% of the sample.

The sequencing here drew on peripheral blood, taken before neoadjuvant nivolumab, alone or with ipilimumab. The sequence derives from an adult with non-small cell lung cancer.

The nucleotide sequence reads as follows: TGCGCCAGCAGCTTGACAGGGGACACTGAAGCTTTCTTT. The encoded protein is CASSLTGDTEAFF. The V gene is TRBV5-1 and the J gene is TRBJ1-1; 7 bases in the junction line up with TRBD1. After removal of 1 base from V and 3 bases from J, the junction retains 0 bases not matched to a gene. CDR1 and CDR2 are drawn from the germline V gene: SGHRS, YFSETQ. The CDR3 measures 13 amino acids from cysteine to phenylalanine. Only the CDR3 part of the read is kept: 39 bases, read in frame from the first base.